The present T cell receptor beta chain was sequenced within a study of spatial heterogeneity in lung cancer. Study summary: The study observed each unique TCR and UMI combination more than ten times on average in raw reads. Findings and limits, study-wide: In tumors, expanded intratumoral alpha and beta TCR counts tracked mutation counts.

Sample share makes this clonotype medium-sized. Antigen unknown. Time point indicated: sample taken at primary tumor resection. There were 70 to 80 donors, all of them untreated patients with early-stage non-small cell lung cancer. The V and J ends lost 4 bases and 5 bases, in that order; junction bases with no gene match: 13. Germline V gene data show CDR1 as DFQATT and CDR2 as SNEGSKA (reference sequence). CDR3 length: 15 amino acids. TCRdb itself ran the 5' RACE reads through MiXCR, one entry per CDR3 protein. The repertoire holds roughly 7,700 distinct CDR3 sequences, with roughly 12% as singletons.

The sequenced sample was lung tumor tissue, obtained at surgery. V and J are TRBV20-1 and TRBJ2-5; 7 bases fit TRBD2. The origin of this receptor is a male donor with early-stage non-small cell lung cancer. CDR3 coding DNA: TGCAGTGCTATGGGGGACTACCGGAATGTGGAGACCCAGTACTTC. This sequence encodes CSAMGDYRNVETQYF.